The clone carrying this T cell receptor (beta chain) has only a few counts. The data derive from a study of blood T cell repertoires in COVID-19. TCRdb's table, derived via immunoSEQ multiplex PCR, lists solely in-frame clones and lacks some. The sample contains 270,000 or so clones, around 90% of which appear only once. The germline gives CDR1 LNHDA, CDR2 SQIVND (reference sequence). V was cut by 6 bases and J by 8 bases, with 16 bases left in between. CDR3 size: 13 residues. The specimen was peripheral blood. This chain connects TRBV19 to TRBJ1-2; D is unresolved. The clonotype was recovered from a woman in her thirties or forties who had recovered from COVID-19. The chain's CDR3 is CASSTRAHSGYTF. The CDR3 nucleotides are TGTGCCAGTAGCACGCGGGCCCATTCGGGCTACACCTTC.